A selection of T cell receptor beta chains follows, all from one sample in a study of blood T cell repertoires in COVID-19. Using immunoSEQ multiplex PCR, the repertoire was profiled, and TCRdb retains in-frame clones only, with some absent. The table includes 140,000 to 150,000 clones, 75% to 90% detected once. Sequences were obtained from PBMCs or T cells enriched from blood (not recorded which). The receptors here all came from a woman between 40 and 50 years old who had been exposed to COVID-19. Each CDR3 is given with its conserved first and last residue. Fields, in order: D gene, clone size, J gene, V gene, CDR3 DNA, CDR3 protein. A D gene is named only where the DNA matches it firmly. Expanded clones get a size class; other rows say once, few or many, or leave the size out.

d_call: TRBD1
clone_size: -
j_call: TRBJ2-6
v_call: TRBV9
cdr3_nt: TGTGCCAGCAGCGTTTCGGGACAGGGTATCTCTGGGGCCAACGTCCTGACTTTC
cdr3_aa: CASSVSGQGISGANVLTF

d_call: -
clone_size: -
j_call: TRBJ1-1
v_call: TRBV6-5
cdr3_nt: TGTGCCAGCAGCGGACTAACACTCAACACTGAAGCTTTCTTT
cdr3_aa: CASSGLTLNTEAFF

d_call: -
clone_size: -
j_call: TRBJ1-4
v_call: TRBV29-1
cdr3_nt: TGCAGCGTTGTACAGACTAATGAAAAACTGTTTTTT
cdr3_aa: CSVVQTNEKLFF

d_call: TRBD1
clone_size: -
j_call: TRBJ2-7
v_call: TRBV7-2
cdr3_nt: TGTGCCAGCAGCTTAGCCGGGACAGTTACCTACGAGCAGTACTTC
cdr3_aa: CASSLAGTVTYEQYF

d_call: TRBD2
clone_size: -
j_call: TRBJ2-1
v_call: TRBV19
cdr3_nt: TGTGCCAGTAGTGATAGACTAGCGGGGTTTGGTAATGAGCAGTTCTTC
cdr3_aa: CASSDRLAGFGNEQFF

d_call: TRBD1
clone_size: -
j_call: TRBJ1-1
v_call: TRBV6-4
cdr3_nt: TGTGCCAGCAGTGCAACAGGGGAAGCCAACACTGAAGCTTTCTTT
cdr3_aa: CASSATGEANTEAFF

d_call: TRBD2
clone_size: once
j_call: TRBJ2-3
v_call: TRBV4-1
cdr3_nt: TGCGCCAGCAGCCAAGTGGCGGGGGGCTTAGATACGCAGTATTTT
cdr3_aa: CASSQVAGGLDTQYF

d_call: -
clone_size: -
j_call: TRBJ1-1
v_call: TRBV5-1
cdr3_nt: TGCGCCAGCAGCTTTTCTACGGGATCTGAAGCTTTCTTT
cdr3_aa: CASSFSTGSEAFF

d_call: -
clone_size: -
j_call: TRBJ1-2
v_call: TRBV6-5
cdr3_nt: TGTGCCAGCAGCAGGACAGCCGAGTTACACTATGGCTACACCTTC
cdr3_aa: CASSRTAELHYGYTF

d_call: TRBD1
clone_size: -
j_call: TRBJ2-3
v_call: TRBV5-4
cdr3_nt: TGTGCCAGCAGCTCGGGACAGGGACGTTTTGCGTTCGGTACGCAGTATTTT
cdr3_aa: CASSSGQGRFAFGTQYF

d_call: -
clone_size: -
j_call: TRBJ2-7
v_call: TRBV29-1
cdr3_nt: TGCAGCGTAGATGGGGACCGGGACACCTCCTACGAGCAGTACTTC
cdr3_aa: CSVDGDRDTSYEQYF

d_call: -
clone_size: -
j_call: TRBJ2-7
v_call: TRBV5-1
cdr3_nt: TGCGCCAGCCGGCCGATACAGGGATACGAGCAGTACTTC
cdr3_aa: CASRPIQGYEQYF

d_call: -
clone_size: -
j_call: TRBJ1-2
v_call: TRBV27
cdr3_nt: TGTGCCAGCAGTTCAATCCCTGGGGGGTACGGCTACACCTTC
cdr3_aa: CASSSIPGGYGYTF

d_call: -
clone_size: -
j_call: TRBJ1-1
v_call: TRBV18
cdr3_nt: TGTGCCAGCTCACCACCGTGGGGGGGCATGGGCGCTGAAGCTTTCTTT
cdr3_aa: CASSPPWGGMGAEAFF

d_call: TRBD1
clone_size: -
j_call: TRBJ2-7
v_call: TRBV5-1
cdr3_nt: TGCGCCAGCAGCCCGGGGGACAGGCCCATCTACGAGCAGTACTTC
cdr3_aa: CASSPGDRPIYEQYF

d_call: TRBD1
clone_size: -
j_call: TRBJ1-3
v_call: TRBV6-2/TRBV6-3
cdr3_nt: TGTGCCAGCAGCTCCGGACAGGTGGCGGACACCATATATTTT
cdr3_aa: CASSSGQVADTIYF

d_call: TRBD1
clone_size: -
j_call: TRBJ1-2
v_call: TRBV5-1
cdr3_nt: TGCGCCAGCAGCTCGGGACAGGAGCTTACTAACTATGGCTACACCTTC
cdr3_aa: CASSSGQELTNYGYTF

d_call: -
clone_size: -
j_call: TRBJ2-4
v_call: TRBV9
cdr3_nt: TGTGCCAGCAGCGTGGGCAGTGAAAACATTCAGTACTTC
cdr3_aa: CASSVGSENIQYF

d_call: -
clone_size: -
j_call: TRBJ1-2
v_call: TRBV10-3
cdr3_nt: TGTGCCATCAGTGGAGGACAGACCGGAGGCTACACCTTC
cdr3_aa: CAISGGQTGGYTF

d_call: -
clone_size: -
j_call: TRBJ1-5
v_call: TRBV2
cdr3_nt: TGTGCCAGCAGTGACAGGGTACCTCAGCCCCAGCATTTT
cdr3_aa: CASSDRVPQPQHF

d_call: TRBD1
clone_size: few
j_call: TRBJ2-7
v_call: TRBV5-5
cdr3_nt: TGTGCCAGCAGGCTGACAGGGTACGAGCAGTACTTC
cdr3_aa: CASRLTGYEQYF

d_call: TRBD2
clone_size: -
j_call: TRBJ2-1
v_call: TRBV5-6
cdr3_nt: TGTGCCAGCACCTGGCTGGCGGGGGGTATGGATGAGCAGTTCTTC
cdr3_aa: CASTWLAGGMDEQFF

d_call: TRBD2
clone_size: once
j_call: TRBJ2-1
v_call: TRBV3-1/TRBV3-2
cdr3_nt: TGTGCCAGCGCCACCGGGACTAGCTTAGTAAGGGAGCAGTTCTTC
cdr3_aa: CASATGTSLVREQFF

d_call: -
clone_size: -
j_call: TRBJ1-5
v_call: TRBV12-3/TRBV12-4
cdr3_nt: TGTGCCAGCAGCACAAGGGGGTTGCCCCAGCATTTT
cdr3_aa: CASSTRGLPQHF

d_call: TRBD1
clone_size: -
j_call: TRBJ1-2
v_call: TRBV7-3
cdr3_nt: TGTGCCAGCAGCTCGGGACAGAACTATGGCTACACCTTC
cdr3_aa: CASSSGQNYGYTF

d_call: TRBD1
clone_size: -
j_call: TRBJ2-7
v_call: TRBV29-1
cdr3_nt: TGCAGCGTTGTAAGGGACAGGGGAGGGTACGAGCAGTACTTC
cdr3_aa: CSVVRDRGGYEQYF

d_call: -
clone_size: -
j_call: TRBJ2-5
v_call: TRBV3-1/TRBV3-2
cdr3_nt: TGTGCCAGCAGCCAAGATCCCAGAACACAAGAGACCCAGTACTTC
cdr3_aa: CASSQDPRTQETQYF

d_call: TRBD2
clone_size: once
j_call: TRBJ2-2
v_call: TRBV7-9
cdr3_nt: TGTGCCAGCAGCTTAAGTAGCGGGTCTAACACCGGGGAGCTGTTTTTT
cdr3_aa: CASSLSSGSNTGELFF

d_call: TRBD2
clone_size: -
j_call: TRBJ2-2
v_call: TRBV3-1/TRBV3-2
cdr3_nt: TGTGCCAGCAGCCAAGTGGGCGGGAGGGCCTACGGGGAGCTGTTTTTT
cdr3_aa: CASSQVGGRAYGELFF

d_call: TRBD1
clone_size: -
j_call: TRBJ1-4
v_call: TRBV6-1
cdr3_nt: TGTGCCAGCAGTGAAGAAGGGACAGATGAAAAACTGTTTTTT
cdr3_aa: CASSEEGTDEKLFF

d_call: TRBD2
clone_size: -
j_call: TRBJ2-5
v_call: TRBV28
cdr3_nt: TGTGCCAGCAGTTCACGGGAACTAGCGGGGGGTCAAGAGACCCAGTACTTC
cdr3_aa: CASSSRELAGGQETQYF

d_call: -
clone_size: -
j_call: TRBJ2-1
v_call: TRBV2
cdr3_nt: TGTGCCAGCAGCTTACAGGGTTTGGAGCAGTTCTTC
cdr3_aa: CASSLQGLEQFF

d_call: -
clone_size: once
j_call: TRBJ2-1
v_call: TRBV4-1
cdr3_nt: TGCGCCAGCAGCCAAGATCTAGCGAGGGATGAGCAGTTCTTC
cdr3_aa: CASSQDLARDEQFF

d_call: TRBD2
clone_size: -
j_call: TRBJ2-2
v_call: TRBV3-1/TRBV3-2
cdr3_nt: TGTGCCAGCAGTAGTTCGACTAGCGGGACGGTCGCCGGGGAGCTGTTTTTT
cdr3_aa: CASSSSTSGTVAGELFF

d_call: -
clone_size: -
j_call: TRBJ2-7
v_call: TRBV10-3
cdr3_nt: TGTGCCATCAGCTGGACAGAAAGCTCCTACGAGCAGTACTTC
cdr3_aa: CAISWTESSYEQYF

d_call: TRBD2
clone_size: -
j_call: TRBJ2-5
v_call: TRBV19
cdr3_nt: TGTGCCAGTAGGACGGACGGGAGGGGGGAGACCCAGTACTTC
cdr3_aa: CASRTDGRGETQYF

d_call: -
clone_size: once
j_call: TRBJ1-1
v_call: TRBV7-3
cdr3_nt: TGTGCCAGCAGCTTGGGCAGCAACACTGAAGCTTTCTTT
cdr3_aa: CASSLGSNTEAFF

d_call: -
clone_size: few
j_call: TRBJ2-2
v_call: TRBV7-2
cdr3_nt: TGTGCCAGCAGACTAGGGGGAATTAACACCGGGGAGCTGTTTTTT
cdr3_aa: CASRLGGINTGELFF

d_call: TRBD1
clone_size: -
j_call: TRBJ2-7
v_call: TRBV12-5
cdr3_nt: TGTGCTAGTGGTTTGGTACTGAGACAGGGGGCTTCCTACGAGCAGTACTTC
cdr3_aa: CASGLVLRQGASYEQYF

d_call: -
clone_size: -
j_call: TRBJ1-2
v_call: TRBV7-8
cdr3_nt: TGTGCCAGCAGCTTAGCGCCACAGGGCCCTTATGGCTACACCTTC
cdr3_aa: CASSLAPQGPYGYTF

d_call: -
clone_size: -
j_call: TRBJ1-1
v_call: TRBV7-6
cdr3_nt: TGTGCCAGCAGCTTAGAGCCTGACGCAGGCACTGAAGCTTTCTTT
cdr3_aa: CASSLEPDAGTEAFF

d_call: -
clone_size: -
j_call: TRBJ2-7
v_call: TRBV6-5
cdr3_nt: TGTGCCAGCAGTTACGGAGTTCCGGGAGAGCTCTACGAGCAGTACTTC
cdr3_aa: CASSYGVPGELYEQYF

d_call: -
clone_size: once
j_call: TRBJ1-5
v_call: TRBV28
cdr3_nt: TGTGCTACTTCGATCGAGACTATCAATCAGCCCCAGCATTTT
cdr3_aa: CATSIETINQPQHF

d_call: TRBD1
clone_size: -
j_call: TRBJ2-7
v_call: TRBV14
cdr3_nt: TGTGCCAGCAGCCAAGACAGGGGGTCCTACGAGCAGTACTTC
cdr3_aa: CASSQDRGSYEQYF

d_call: TRBD2
clone_size: -
j_call: TRBJ2-3
v_call: TRBV29-1
cdr3_nt: TGCAGCGTTACTAGCGGGAGGAGAACAGATACGCAGTATTTT
cdr3_aa: CSVTSGRRTDTQYF

d_call: -
clone_size: -
j_call: TRBJ1-5
v_call: TRBV19
cdr3_nt: TGTGCCAGTAGTGAGGGATGGGACAATCAGCCCCAGCATTTT
cdr3_aa: CASSEGWDNQPQHF

d_call: -
clone_size: -
j_call: TRBJ2-5
v_call: TRBV7-9
cdr3_nt: TGTGCCAGCAGCAAGGAGTTGGTTCAAGAGACCCAGTACTTC
cdr3_aa: CASSKELVQETQYF